This T cell receptor beta chain was documented in a study of cytomegalovirus exposure and HLA in healthy donors. Study-level findings and limits: An analysis done earlier found most TCR beta V segments productive about 87% or about 30% of the time. 164 TCR beta chains were listed as cytomegalovirus-associated. Per a later analysis, HLA-associated TCR beta chains showed more clonal expansion than other, equally common TCR beta chains.

Amplification used 60 Vbeta primers and 13 Jbeta primers. This table comes from immunoSEQ multiplex PCR, and its TCRdb copy is limited to in-frame clones, with some not included. The table records around 150,000 clones, about 80% of them present only once. Donors had nominal health at sampling but likely had unrecorded immune exposures. In germline, CDR1 is SGHTA, CDR2 FQGNSA. Losses at the gene ends were 2 bases for V and 9 bases for J; bases not matched to a gene: 6. The CDR3 contains 14 residues. This clone came up once. The antigen is undetermined. The sample was PBMCs. This TCR derives from a man younger than 35 in good health and CMV-seropositive. V gene TRBV7-2 combines with J gene TRBJ1-1; 10 bases are a match to TRBD1. CDR3 region: CASSLWGTGAKAFF. As DNA, the CDR3 is TGTGCCAGCAGCTTATGGGGGACAGGGGCGAAAGCTTTCTTT.